This T cell receptor (beta chain) is drawn from a study of CD8 T cells in Susac syndrome. Study summary: When blood was drawn, the patients with Susac syndrome were therapy-naive, on corticosteroids, or on intravenous immunoglobulin alone.

Study-level findings and limits: CD4+ repertoires of Susac syndrome patients lacked detectable clonal expansion.

Reverse transcription used roughly 0.5 to 1 ug RNA and random hexamers. Amplification of TCR beta CDR3 spanned 54 Vbeta and 13 Jbeta via immunoSEQ multiplex PCR. Each CDR3 protein is one row after TCRdb ran MiXCR on the immunoSEQ multiplex PCR reads. Among some 200,000 distinct CDR3 sequences, roughly 95% were seen once, and the ten largest hold around 0.096%. In contrast to the negatively isolated CD8+ and CD4+ T cells, TEMRA cells were FACS-enriched. The germline V and J ends were trimmed by 5 bases and 4 bases, with 20 bases remaining between them. The CDR3 runs to 15 residues. The germline gives CDR1 GTSNPN, CDR2 SVGIG (reference sequence). About this clonotype: Its antigen is still unknown.

Specimen: CD4+ T cells from PBMCs. The sequence was collected from a human donor with Susac syndrome. The rearrangement uses TRBV30 and TRBJ1-1; D remains unclear. In nucleotides, the CDR3 is TGTGCCTGGGGAAGAGGGCTTGCCGTTGGCACTGAAGCTTTCTTT. Its translation: CAWGRGLAVGTEAFF.